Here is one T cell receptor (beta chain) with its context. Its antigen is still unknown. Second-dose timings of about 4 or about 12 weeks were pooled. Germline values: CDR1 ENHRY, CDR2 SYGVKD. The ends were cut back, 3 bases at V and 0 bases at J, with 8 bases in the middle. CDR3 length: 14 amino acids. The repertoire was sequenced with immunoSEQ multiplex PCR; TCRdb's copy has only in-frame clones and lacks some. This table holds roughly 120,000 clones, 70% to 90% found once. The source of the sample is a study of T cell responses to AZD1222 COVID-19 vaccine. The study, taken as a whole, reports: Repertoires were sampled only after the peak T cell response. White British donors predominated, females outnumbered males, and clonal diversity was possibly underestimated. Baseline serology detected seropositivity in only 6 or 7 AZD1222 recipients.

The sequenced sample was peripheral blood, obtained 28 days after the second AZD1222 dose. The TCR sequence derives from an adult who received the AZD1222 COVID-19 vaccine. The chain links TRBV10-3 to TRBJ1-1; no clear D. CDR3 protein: CAISEGALNTEAFF. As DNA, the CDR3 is TGTGCCATCAGTGAAGGAGCGTTGAACACTGAAGCTTTCTTT.